Reported below is one TCR beta chain. As originally analysed: Reference gene primer amplification gave estimated nucleated cell counts. Some clones are missing from TCRdb's copy, which holds only in-frame ones; the method was immunoSEQ multiplex PCR. The D gene and trimming were derived from the DNA, and the V and J assignments and clone size from that table. The sample yields about 14,000 clones, around 80% seen once. The sample comes from a study of blood T cell repertoires in COVID-19. Study at large: Acute and convalescent COVID-19 specimens originated in the United States, Italy and Spain. T cells, B-cell-depleted T cells, or PBMCs supplied cDNA or gDNA.

Trimming left V 2 bases short and J 0 bases short, with 9 bases between. Germline CDR1 reads SGDLS; CDR2 reads YYNGEE. The CDR3 sequence is 14 residues long. The sequence came from a woman aged 50 to 60 with active or convalescent COVID-19. Sequencing input: peripheral blood. The chain uses TRBV9 and TRBJ2-7; perhaps TRBD2 as D (5 bases). The CDR3: CASSVGLGSYEQYF. The CDR3 region has the DNA TGTGCCAGCAGCGTTGGACTGGGCTCCTACGAGCAGTACTTC.